Each of the 16 T cell receptor beta chains below was sequenced from the same sample in a study of blood T cell repertoires in COVID-19. Using immunoSEQ multiplex PCR, the repertoire was profiled, and TCRdb retains in-frame clones only, with some absent. The table shows about 75,000 clones, with 60% to 85% occurring only once. The sample taken for sequencing was peripheral blood. The source of these receptors is an elderly woman with active or convalescent COVID-19.

V is TRBV18 and J is TRBJ2-1; 11 bases fit TRBD1. The V segment lost 1 base and the J segment 5 bases; nucleotides outside the gene matches: 4. The CDR3 contains 16 residues. The V gene's germline CDR1 is KGHSH and CDR2 LQKENI. The CDR3 DNA reads TGTGCCAGCTCACCACGAACGGGACAGGGGGACAATGAGCAGTTCTTC. It specifies CASSPRTGQGDNEQFF.

The gene calls are TRBV19 and TRBJ2-2; 9 bases fit TRBD2. CDR1 is LNHDA, CDR2 SQIVND, per germline (reference sequence). This CDR3 has 16 residues. The V gene end was trimmed by 2 bases and the J gene end by 1 base; junction bases not matched to a gene: 2. The CDR3 sequence: CASSILAGQNTGELFF. The CDR3 DNA is TGTGCCAGTAGTATACTAGCGGGACAGAACACCGGGGAGCTGTTTTTT.

This sequence joins TRBV28 and TRBJ1-6; TRBD1 aligns across 11 bases. The CDR3 has 15 amino acids. Germline trimming cut 3 bases from V and 10 bases from J; bases unmatched to any gene: 5. Germline loops: CDR1 MDHEN, CDR2 SYDVKM. DNA of the CDR3: TGTGCCAGCAGTTTCCAGGGACAGGGGGGCTCACCCCTCCACTTT. Translating gives CASSFQGQGGSPLHF.

The chain employs TRBV9 and TRBJ1-3, with D possibly TRBD1 on 5 matching bases. The CDR3 runs to 15 residues. Germline CDR1 SGDLS, CDR2 YYNGEE. Trimming removed 3 bases from V and 4 bases from J, with 14 bases in between. The CDR3 DNA reads as TGTGCCAGCAGCGAGACGGGGGTAAGAGGAAACACCATATATTTT. Translation gives CASSETGVRGNTIYF. The full variable domain, in which reference TRBV9 and TRBJ1-3 provide the parts outside the CDR3, is DSGVTQTPKHLITATGQRVTLRCSPRSGDLSVYWYQQSLDQGLQFLIQYYNGEERAKGNILERFSAQQFPDLHSELNLSSLELGDSALYFCASSETGVRGNTIYFGEGSWLTVV.

The rearrangement joins TRBV10-3 to TRBJ2-2; D is perhaps TRBD1 (5 bases). Germline CDR1 is ENHRY and CDR2 is SYGVKD. CDR3 length: 14 amino acids. V was clipped by 10 bases and J by 0 bases, with 12 bases between them. CDR3 coding DNA: TGTGCCACTTTAGACAGCTCGAACACCGGGGAGCTGTTTTTT. Protein product: CATLDSSNTGELFF.

This rearrangement joins TRBV11-1 to TRBJ2-3; D is ambiguous. V gave up 2 bases and J gave up 6 bases, with 12 bases separating them. CDR1 SGHAT and CDR2 FQDESV come from the germline V gene (reference sequence). The CDR3 runs 14 residues. This CDR3 reads CASSLFSGSDTQYF. The CDR3 DNA sequence: TGTGCCAGCAGCTTATTTTCGGGTAGCGATACGCAGTATTTT.

The rearrangement joins TRBV9 to TRBJ2-1; 14 bases are shared with TRBD2. The CDR3 sequence is 18 residues long. The junction had 9 bases not matched to a gene; V was cut back by 3 bases and J by 4 bases. Germline CDR1 and CDR2: SGDLS and YYNGEE. CDR3 amino acids: CASSAQGTSGRAYNEQFF. CDR3 in DNA: TGTGCCAGCAGCGCTCAAGGGACTAGCGGGAGAGCTTACAATGAGCAGTTCTTC.

The rearrangement joins TRBV7-3 to TRBJ1-1; 8 bases agree with TRBD1. The CDR3 has 14 amino acids. V dropped 4 bases and J dropped 4; count of bases not matched to a gene: 5. Looked up from germline, CDR1 is SGHTA and CDR2 is FQGTGA. The CDR3 coding sequence is TGTGCCAGCAGCTCATTCGGGACAGGCACTGAAGCTTTCTTT. Protein: CASSSFGTGTEAFF.

This chain links TRBV11-2 with TRBJ2-1; possibly TRBD2 for D (6 bases). The V end was cut by 1 base, the J end by 10 bases, with 14 bases between. The length of the CDR3 is 14 residues. Germline lookup yields CDR1 SGHAT and CDR2 FQNNGV. CDR3 protein: CASSLAVEGLEQFF. The DNA for the CDR3 is TGTGCCAGCAGCTTAGCGGTCGAGGGACTCGAGCAGTTCTTC.

This clone showed up just a few times. The chain recombines TRBV6-2 or TRBV6-3 with TRBJ1-6; D is uncertain. The CDR3 length is 14 residues. The V end was cut by 2 bases, the J end by 7 bases, with 9 bases between. The germline V gene has CDR1 MNHEY and CDR2 SVGEGT. The CDR3 is CASSYQLLNSPLHF. The CDR3 nucleotides read TGTGCCAGCAGTTACCAACTATTGAATTCACCCCTCCACTTT.

This clone was counted a few times. V gene TRBV5-4 combines with J gene TRBJ1-2; tentatively, D is TRBD1 (5 bases). Germline V gene sequence: CDR1 SGHNT, CDR2 YYREEE (reference sequence). V lost 0 bases and J 8 bases, leaving 8 bases between the germline ends. This CDR3 is 12 amino acids long. The CDR3 loop reads CASSLGAGGYTF. CDR3 nucleotide sequence: TGTGCCAGCAGCTTGGGGGCAGGGGGCTACACCTTC.

The rearrangement links TRBV4-3 to TRBJ2-3; D unclear. The CDR3 loop spans 14 amino acids. V gave up 0 bases and J gave up 0 bases, with 4 bases separating them. Germline assignment: CDR1 LGHNA and CDR2 YSLEER. The CDR3 DNA reads as TGCGCCAGCAGCCAAGAGAGGAGCACAGATACGCAGTATTTT. This translates into CASSQERSTDTQYF.

The rearrangement joins TRBV7-3 to TRBJ2-3, with a possible D match to TRBD2 (6 bases). This CDR3 spans 13 amino acids. Looked up from germline, CDR1 is SGHTA and CDR2 is FQGTGA. The germline V and J ends were trimmed by 3 bases and 5 bases, with 9 bases remaining between them. CDR3 sequence: CASSFETRDTQYF. In DNA form, the CDR3 reads TGTGCCAGCAGCTTCGAGACTAGAGATACGCAGTATTTT.

The chain couples TRBV5-1 to TRBJ1-2; TRBD1 might be the D (5 bases). CDR1 SGHRS and CDR2 YFSETQ come from the germline V gene. The length of the CDR3 is 13 residues. V was pared by 2 bases and J by 3 bases, with 8 bases between. The DNA for the CDR3 is TGCGCCAGCAGCTTAGAAGGGGACTATGGCTACACCTTC. It is translated as CASSLEGDYGYTF.

The V gene is TRBV4-1, the J gene TRBJ1-6; no clear D gene. The V gene's germline CDR1 is MGHRA and CDR2 YSYEKL. The CDR3 is made up of 16 amino acids. The V end lost 0 bases, the J end lost 0 bases, and 6 bases lay between the germline ends. CDR3 sequence reads: CASSQDWSSYNSPLHF. The CDR3 nucleotides are TGCGCCAGCAGCCAAGATTGGAGCTCCTATAATTCACCCCTCCACTTT.

The CDR3 DNA reads TGTGCCAGCAGCTCTCCAGGGTGGTACGAGCAGTACTTC. It codes for CASSSPGWYEQYF. This chain uses TRBV3-1 (or the pseudogene TRBV3-2) with TRBJ2-7; perhaps TRBD1 as D (5 bases). The length of the CDR3 is 13 residues. CDR1 is LGHDT and CDR2 is YNNKEL in the germline V gene (reference sequence). Trimming left V 5 bases short and J 4 bases short, with 12 bases between.